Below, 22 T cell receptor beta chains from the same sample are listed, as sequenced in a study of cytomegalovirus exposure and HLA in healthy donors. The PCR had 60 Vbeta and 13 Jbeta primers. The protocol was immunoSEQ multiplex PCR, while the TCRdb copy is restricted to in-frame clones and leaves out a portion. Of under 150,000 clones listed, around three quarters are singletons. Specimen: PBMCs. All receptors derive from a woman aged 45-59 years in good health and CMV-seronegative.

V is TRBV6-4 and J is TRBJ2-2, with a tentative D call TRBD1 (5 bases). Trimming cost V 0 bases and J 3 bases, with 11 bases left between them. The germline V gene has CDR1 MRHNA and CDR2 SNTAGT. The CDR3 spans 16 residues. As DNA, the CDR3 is TGTGCCAGCAGTGACTCGGGCAGGGAAGACACCGGGGAGCTGTTTTTT. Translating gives CASSDSGREDTGELFF.

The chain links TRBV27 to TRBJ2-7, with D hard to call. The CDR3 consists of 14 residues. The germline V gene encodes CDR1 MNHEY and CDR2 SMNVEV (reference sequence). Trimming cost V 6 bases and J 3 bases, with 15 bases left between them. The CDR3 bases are TGTGCCAGCAGCCGCCAAGGAAACTACTACGAGCAGTACTTC. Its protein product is CASSRQGNYYEQYF.

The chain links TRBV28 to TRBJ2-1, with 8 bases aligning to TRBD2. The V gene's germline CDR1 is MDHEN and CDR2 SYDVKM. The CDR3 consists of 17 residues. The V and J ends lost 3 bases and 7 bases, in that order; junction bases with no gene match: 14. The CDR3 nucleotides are TGTGCCAGCAGTTTCCCTTCCGGAGCGGGAGTGAGGAATGAGCAGTTCTTC. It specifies CASSFPSGAGVRNEQFF.

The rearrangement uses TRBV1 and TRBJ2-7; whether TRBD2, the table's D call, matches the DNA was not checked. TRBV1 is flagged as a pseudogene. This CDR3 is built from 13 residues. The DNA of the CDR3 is TGCACCAGCAGCCACCTAGCGGGGGACGAGCAGTACTTC. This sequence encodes CTSSHLAGDEQYF.

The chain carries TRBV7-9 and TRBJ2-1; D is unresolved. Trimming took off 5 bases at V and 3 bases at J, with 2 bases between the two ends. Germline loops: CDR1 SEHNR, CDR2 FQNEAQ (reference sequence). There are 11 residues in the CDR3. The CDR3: CASSHYNEQFF. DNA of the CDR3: TGTGCCAGCAGCCACTACAATGAGCAGTTCTTC.

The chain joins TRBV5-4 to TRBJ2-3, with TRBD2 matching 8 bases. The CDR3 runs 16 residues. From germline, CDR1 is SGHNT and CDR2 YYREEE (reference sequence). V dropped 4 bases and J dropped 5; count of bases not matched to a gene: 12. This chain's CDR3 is CASSPGGDPKVDTQYF. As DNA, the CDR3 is TGTGCCAGCAGCCCGGGAGGGGATCCCAAGGTAGATACGCAGTATTTT.

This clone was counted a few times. CDR3 sequence: CAWSVGRVGGNTIYF. The DNA of the CDR3 is TGTGCCTGGAGTGTGGGGCGAGTTGGTGGAAACACCATATATTTT. The rearrangement uses TRBV30 and TRBJ1-3; perhaps TRBD1 as D (5 bases). Trimming cost V 0 bases and J 3 bases, with 12 bases left between them. The CDR3 length is 15 residues. In germline, CDR1 is GTSNPN, CDR2 SVGIG (reference sequence).

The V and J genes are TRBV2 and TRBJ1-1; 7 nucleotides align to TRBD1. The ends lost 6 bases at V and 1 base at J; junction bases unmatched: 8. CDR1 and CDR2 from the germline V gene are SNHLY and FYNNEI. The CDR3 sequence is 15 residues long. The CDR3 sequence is CASSADEGANTEAFF. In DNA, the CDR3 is TGTGCCAGCAGCGCCGACGAGGGGGCGAACACTGAAGCTTTCTTT.

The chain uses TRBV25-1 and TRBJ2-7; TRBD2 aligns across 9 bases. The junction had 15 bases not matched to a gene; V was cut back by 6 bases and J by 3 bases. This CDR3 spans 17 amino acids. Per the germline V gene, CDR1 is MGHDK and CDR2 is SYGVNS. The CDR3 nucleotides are TGTGCCAGCAGCGACGCGGGAGCTAGCGGGATCAACTACGAGCAGTACTTC. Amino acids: CASSDAGASGINYEQYF.

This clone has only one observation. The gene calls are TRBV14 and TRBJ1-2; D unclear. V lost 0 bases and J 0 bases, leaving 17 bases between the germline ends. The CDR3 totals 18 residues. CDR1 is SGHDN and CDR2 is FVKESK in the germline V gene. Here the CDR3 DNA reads TGTGCCAGCAGCCAAGAGGGTCCAAACTACCTTGCTAACTATGGCTACACCTTC. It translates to CASSQEGPNYLANYGYTF. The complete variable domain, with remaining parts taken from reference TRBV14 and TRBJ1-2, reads EAGVTQFPSHSVIEKGQTVTLRCDPISGHDNLYWYRRVMGKEIKFLLHFVKESKQDESGMPNNRFLAERTGGTYSTLKVQPAELEDSGVYFCASSQEGPNYLANYGYTFGSGTRLTVV.

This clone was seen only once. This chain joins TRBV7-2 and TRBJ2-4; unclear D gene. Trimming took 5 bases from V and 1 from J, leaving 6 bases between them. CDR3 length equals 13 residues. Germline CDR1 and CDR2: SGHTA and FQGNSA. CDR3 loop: CASSPRAKNIQYF. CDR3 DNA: TGTGCCAGCAGCCCCCGTGCCAAAAACATTCAGTACTTC.

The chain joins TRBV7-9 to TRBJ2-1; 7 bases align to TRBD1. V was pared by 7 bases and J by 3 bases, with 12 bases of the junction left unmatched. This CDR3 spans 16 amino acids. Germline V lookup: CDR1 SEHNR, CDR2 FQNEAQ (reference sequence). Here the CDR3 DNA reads TGTGCCAGCACCAAAGCCCCGACAGGGTTCTACAATGAGCAGTTCTTC. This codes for CASTKAPTGFYNEQFF.

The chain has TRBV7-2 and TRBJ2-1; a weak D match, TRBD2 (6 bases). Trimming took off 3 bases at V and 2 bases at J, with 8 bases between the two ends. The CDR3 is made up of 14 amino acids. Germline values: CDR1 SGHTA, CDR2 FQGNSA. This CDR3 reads CASSFSGAYNEQFF. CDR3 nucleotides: TGTGCCAGCAGCTTTAGCGGAGCCTACAATGAGCAGTTCTTC.

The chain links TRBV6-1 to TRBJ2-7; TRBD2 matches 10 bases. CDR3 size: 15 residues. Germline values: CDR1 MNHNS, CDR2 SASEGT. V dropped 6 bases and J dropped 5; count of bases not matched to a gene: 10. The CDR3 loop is CASRLVSGRANEQYF. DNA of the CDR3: TGTGCCAGCAGGCTTGTAAGCGGGAGGGCCAACGAGCAGTACTTC.

CDR3 amino acids: CASALLEGSTDTQYF. CDR3 DNA sequence: TGTGCTTCAGCACTTCTGGAGGGAAGCACAGATACGCAGTATTTT. V and J are TRBV2 and TRBJ2-3; TRBD2 is a possible D gene (6 bases). The CDR3 has 15 residues. CDR1 is SNHLY and CDR2 is FYNNEI in the germline V gene.

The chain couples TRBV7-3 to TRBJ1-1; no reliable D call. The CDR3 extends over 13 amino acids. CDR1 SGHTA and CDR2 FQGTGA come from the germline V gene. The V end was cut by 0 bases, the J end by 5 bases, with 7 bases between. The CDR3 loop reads CASSLTGRTEAFF. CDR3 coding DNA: TGTGCCAGCAGCTTAACTGGGAGAACTGAAGCTTTCTTT.

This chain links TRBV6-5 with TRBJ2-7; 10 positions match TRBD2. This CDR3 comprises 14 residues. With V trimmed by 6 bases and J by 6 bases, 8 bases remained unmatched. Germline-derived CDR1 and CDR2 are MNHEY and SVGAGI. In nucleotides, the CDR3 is TGTGCCAGCAGCCGCGGGACTAGCGACGGCGAGCAGTACGTC. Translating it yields CASSRGTSDGEQYV.

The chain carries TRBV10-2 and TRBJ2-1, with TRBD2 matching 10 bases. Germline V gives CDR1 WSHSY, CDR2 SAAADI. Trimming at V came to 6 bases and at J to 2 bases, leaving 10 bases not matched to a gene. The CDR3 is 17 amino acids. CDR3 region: CASRDASSGRPYNEQFF. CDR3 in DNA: TGCGCCAGCAGGGACGCTTCTAGCGGGAGACCCTACAATGAGCAGTTCTTC.

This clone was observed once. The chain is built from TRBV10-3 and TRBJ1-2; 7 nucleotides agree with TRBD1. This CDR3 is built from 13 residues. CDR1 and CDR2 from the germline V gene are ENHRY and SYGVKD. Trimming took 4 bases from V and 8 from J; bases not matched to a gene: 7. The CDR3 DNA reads TGTGCCATCAGTGGAGAGGGGGCAGGGGGCTACACCTTC. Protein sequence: CAISGEGAGGYTF.

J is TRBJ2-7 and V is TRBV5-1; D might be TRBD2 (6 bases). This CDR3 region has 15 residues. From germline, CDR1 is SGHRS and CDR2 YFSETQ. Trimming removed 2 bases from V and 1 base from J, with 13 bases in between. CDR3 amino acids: CASSFGGAKSYEQYV. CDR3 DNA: TGCGCCAGCAGCTTTGGAGGGGCGAAGTCCTACGAGCAGTACGTC.

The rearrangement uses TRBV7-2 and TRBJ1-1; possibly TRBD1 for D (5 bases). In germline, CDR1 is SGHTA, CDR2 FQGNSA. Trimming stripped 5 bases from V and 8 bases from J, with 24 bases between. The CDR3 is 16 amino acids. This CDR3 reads CASSPPGRRGGSEAFF. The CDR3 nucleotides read TGTGCCAGCAGCCCCCCGGGGAGGCGGGGGGGATCGGAAGCTTTCTTT.

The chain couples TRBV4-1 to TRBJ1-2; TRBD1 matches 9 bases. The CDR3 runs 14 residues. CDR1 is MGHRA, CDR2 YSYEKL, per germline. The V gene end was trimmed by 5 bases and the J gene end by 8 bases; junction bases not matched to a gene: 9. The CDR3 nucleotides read TGCGCCAGCAGCTCAAGACAGGGGGAGAGCGGCTACACCTTC. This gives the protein CASSSRQGESGYTF.